This T cell receptor beta chain was sequenced during a study of identifying expanded T cells in peripheral blood. Study conclusions and caveats: Over about two and four weeks, about 15 and 19 clones changed, versus 1.2 between replicates.

No infections or other immune events were documented during collection. This CDR3 has 15 residues. Losses at the gene ends were 2 bases for V and 2 bases for J; bases not matched to a gene: 5. Per the germline V gene, CDR1 is SGHNT and CDR2 is YYREEE (reference sequence). The data were produced by immunoSEQ multiplex PCR, yet TCRdb's version contains in-frame clones alone and is incomplete. The table records about 58,000 clones, under 85% of them present only once. This clone was seen repeatedly, ten times or more. Its antigen is unidentified. The sequence was collected from a person aged 18 to 70 in good health. J is TRBJ2-7 and V is TRBV5-4; 9 bases map to TRBD2. What was sequenced was blood. The CDR3 sequence is CASSFRASGTYEQYF. The CDR3 coding sequence is TGTGCCAGCAGCTTTCGGGCTAGCGGGACCTACGAGCAGTACTTC.